These 21 T cell receptor beta chains share one sample of origin, sequenced in a study of cytomegalovirus exposure and HLA in healthy donors. With 60 Vbeta and 13 Jbeta primers, the PCR was carried out. Measured with immunoSEQ multiplex PCR; TCRdb has only the in-frame clones, and not every one. This table lists under 40,000 clones. Sequencing input: PBMCs. The receptors stem from a female donor in good health and CMV-seronegative.

This rearrangement joins TRBV7-9 to TRBJ1-3, with D uncertain. Trimming pared 3 bases from V and 0 bases from J, leaving 9 bases between. Germline V gene lookup returns CDR1 SEHNR and CDR2 FQNEAQ (reference sequence). This CDR3 is 15 amino acids long. This CDR3 reads CASSLGSLSGNTIYF. The CDR3 nucleotides read TGTGCCAGCAGCTTGGGGAGCCTCTCTGGAAACACCATATATTTT.

The genes are TRBV7-9 and TRBJ2-7; 10 positions agree with TRBD1. This CDR3 has 14 residues. Germline loops: CDR1 SEHNR, CDR2 FQNEAQ (reference sequence). Unmatched junction bases numbered 2, after V lost 4 bases and J lost 2 bases. The CDR3 reads CASSSGQGTYEQYF. CDR3 sequence (DNA): TGTGCCAGCAGCTCGGGACAGGGGACCTACGAGCAGTACTTC.

The chain links TRBV2 to TRBJ2-7; no definite D call. V lost 4 bases and J lost 6, with 7 bases in between. CDR1 is SNHLY, CDR2 FYNNEI, per germline. The CDR3 is made up of 11 amino acids. The CDR3 coding sequence is TGTGCCAGCAGTGTTACGGGCGAGCAGTACTTC. Encoded protein: CASSVTGEQYF.

The V gene is TRBV10-3, the J gene TRBJ1-5; D unclear. Trimming took off 2 bases at V and 0 bases at J, with 5 bases between the two ends. Germline CDR1 reads ENHRY; CDR2 reads SYGVKD. The CDR3 spans 14 residues. The CDR3 sequence is CAISEAGSNQPQHF. The CDR3 coding sequence is TGTGCCATCAGTGAGGCGGGTAGCAATCAGCCCCAGCATTTT.

This sequence joins TRBV7-9 and TRBJ2-5; D is possibly TRBD2 (5 bases). This CDR3 contains 13 residues. In germline, CDR1 is SEHNR, CDR2 FQNEAQ (reference sequence). The germline V and J ends were trimmed by 8 bases and 0 bases, with 10 bases remaining between them. This CDR3 is CASSREYQETQYF. The CDR3 region has the DNA TGTGCCAGCTCCCGGGAATACCAAGAGACCCAGTACTTC.

With respect to this clone: The final CDR3 position lacks the conserved phenylalanine or tryptophan, pointing to a likely read error. The DNA is left out, because the CDR3 cannot be placed on it with certainty; the CDR3 is given as TCRdb lists it. This chain connects TRBV7-3 to TRBJ1-1; TRBD1 reflects the table's D call only, with no check against the DNA. CDR1 and CDR2 from the germline V gene are SGHTA and FQGTGA. The CDR3 contains 9 residues when both ends are counted. The CDR3 reads CASSFGDTS.

The chain recombines TRBV11-3 with TRBJ2-5, with 8 nucleotides matching TRBD1. CDR3 length equals 13 residues. The V and J ends lost 5 bases and 5 bases, in that order; junction bases with no gene match: 4. Germline CDR1 SGHNT, CDR2 YENEEA. Here the CDR3 DNA reads TGTGCCAGCAGCATCAGGGGGCGTGAGACCCAGTACTTC. It translates to CASSIRGRETQYF.

This chain connects TRBV7-8 to TRBJ1-6; 12 bases are shared with TRBD1. CDR3 size: 18 residues. Germline V gene data show CDR1 as SGHVS and CDR2 as FQNEAQ. V lost 1 base and J lost 7; bases outside the gene matches: 8. The CDR3 sequence is CASSLVPGQGADNSPLHF. Written as DNA, the CDR3 is TGTGCCAGCAGCTTAGTCCCGGGACAGGGGGCAGACAATTCACCCCTCCACTTT.

This chain links TRBV4-2 with TRBJ2-3, with 14 bases lining up with TRBD2. Germline CDR1 and CDR2: LGHNA and YNFKEQ. The CDR3 is 15 amino acids. The ends lost 4 bases at V and 6 bases at J; junction bases unmatched: 3. CDR3 region: CASSRLAGGQDTQYF. The CDR3 coding sequence is TGTGCCAGCAGCCGACTAGCGGGGGGGCAGGATACGCAGTATTTT.

This chain connects TRBV18 to TRBJ1-2, with a possible D match to TRBD1 (6 bases). V was cut by 3 bases and J by 3 bases, with 14 bases left in between. The CDR3 totals 15 residues. The germline V gene encodes CDR1 KGHSH and CDR2 LQKENI. CDR3 bases: TGTGCCAGCTCACCTGGCCGGGACACGTACTATGGCTACACCTTC. Protein product: CASSPGRDTYYGYTF.

This chain connects TRBV19 to TRBJ2-7; D is perhaps TRBD2 (5 bases). CDR3 length: 15 amino acids. The V end lost 3 bases, the J end lost 3 bases, and 15 bases lay between the germline ends. Germline V gene data show CDR1 as LNHDA and CDR2 as SQIVND (reference sequence). CDR3: CASSIAGPGGYEQYF. The CDR3 coding sequence is TGTGCCAGTAGTATCGCCGGTCCCGGAGGCTACGAGCAGTACTTC.

V and J are TRBV6-5 and TRBJ2-1; D perhaps matches TRBD2 (6 bases). CDR1 is MNHEY and CDR2 is SVGAGI in the germline V gene. This CDR3 region has 11 residues. Trimming removed 10 bases from V and 8 bases from J, with 12 bases in between. CDR3 DNA: TGTGCCACCCGGAGGGGCGATGAGCAGTTCTTC. Translating it yields CATRRGDEQFF.

V usage is TRBV4-1 and J usage is TRBJ2-1; 13 bases are shared with TRBD2. V shed 4 bases, J shed 9 bases, and the junction held 6 bases outside the gene matches. The germline gives CDR1 MGHRA, CDR2 YSYEKL. This CDR3 has 15 residues. The CDR3 loop is CASSRGTSGEGEQFF. The CDR3 region has the DNA TGCGCCAGCAGCCGTGGGACTAGCGGGGAAGGTGAGCAGTTCTTC.

J is TRBJ2-2 and V is TRBV28, with 13 bases that match TRBD2. V shed 3 bases and J 3 bases; nucleotides not matched to a gene: 7. The CDR3 loop spans 18 amino acids. The germline V gene has CDR1 MDHEN and CDR2 SYDVKM. The CDR3 DNA sequence: TGTGCCAGCAGTTTCTACCTGGGACTAGCGGGGCACACCGGGGAGCTGTTTTTT. This encodes CASSFYLGLAGHTGELFF. The full variable domain, rest sourced from reference TRBV28 and TRBJ2-2, is DVKVTQSSRYLVKRTGEKVFLECVQDMDHENMFWYRQDPGLGLRLIYFSYDVKMKEKGDIPEGYSVSREKKERFSLILESASTNQTSMYLCASSFYLGLAGHTGELFFGEGSRLTVL.

V is TRBV19 and J is TRBJ1-5; a possible D gene is TRBD1 (5 bases). CDR1 and CDR2 (germline): LNHDA, SQIVND (reference sequence). V shed 6 bases and J shed 5 bases, with 17 bases lying between them. The CDR3 sequence is 15 residues long. CDR3 bases: TGTGCCAGTAGCCTGTGGCAGGGATGGGATCAGCCCCAGCATTTT. Translation: CASSLWQGWDQPQHF.

The chain recombines TRBV5-1 with TRBJ2-1; 8 nucleotides match TRBD2. This CDR3 region has 15 residues. V lost 4 bases, J lost 4 bases, and 7 bases stayed unmatched. Germline V lookup: CDR1 SGHRS, CDR2 YFSETQ. CDR3 region: CASSPTTSEYNEQFF. CDR3 bases: TGCGCCAGCAGCCCAACGACTAGCGAGTACAATGAGCAGTTCTTC.

As regards this clone: One junction end disagrees with the germline gene, perhaps due to a read error. The V gene is TRBV6-5, the J gene TRBJ2-1; TRBD2 is a possible D gene (6 bases). CDR1 MNHEY and CDR2 SVGAGI come from the germline V gene. This CDR3 has 14 residues. The CDR3 nucleotides read TGTGCCAGCATGGTCGGGAGCTCCGACAATGAGCAGTTCTTC. Amino acid sequence: CASMVGSSDNEQFF.

The rearrangement links TRBV6-1 to TRBJ2-3; 7 bases are shared with TRBD2. Germline V gene sequence: CDR1 MNHNS, CDR2 SASEGT. The V gene end was trimmed by 2 bases and the J gene end by 0 bases; junction bases not matched to a gene: 8. The CDR3 contains 17 residues. The CDR3 reads CASSEIGGSTSTDTQYF. In nucleotides, the CDR3 is TGTGCCAGCAGTGAAATCGGGGGGAGTACTAGCACAGATACGCAGTATTTT.

The chain couples TRBV9 to TRBJ2-5, with 9 positions matching TRBD1. The assigned J gene may be wrong: the sequence end matches TRBJ2-7 better. Germline values: CDR1 SGDLS, CDR2 YYNGEE. The CDR3 runs to 15 residues. The CDR3, as DNA: TGTGCCAGCAGCGTCGGGACAGGGTCCACCTACGAGCAGTACTTC. It translates to CASSVGTGSTYEQYF.

The chain carries TRBV7-8 and TRBJ2-5, with 11 bases lining up with TRBD1. Germline values: CDR1 SGHVS, CDR2 FQNEAQ. V trimming: 1 base; J trimming: 4 bases; junction bases outside the gene matches: 5. The CDR3 totals 16 residues. The CDR3 protein is CASSLEDRGLLETQYF. In nucleotides, the CDR3 is TGTGCCAGCAGCTTAGAGGACAGGGGGCTGCTAGAGACCCAGTACTTC.

V is TRBV18 and J is TRBJ1-1; weak D call: TRBD1 (6 bases). Germline lookup yields CDR1 KGHSH and CDR2 LQKENI. V was trimmed by 6 bases and J by 0 bases, leaving 14 bases between them. This CDR3 region has 15 residues. In nucleotides, the CDR3 is TGTGCCAGCTCGGCAGGGGACCCCATGAACACTGAAGCTTTCTTT. Encoded protein: CASSAGDPMNTEAFF.